The entry that follows covers one TCR beta chain sequence. This sample was taken from a study of blood T cell repertoires in COVID-19. On the study more broadly: COVID-19 samples collected from the United States, Italy and Spain covered acute and convalescent phases. From T cells, B-cell-depleted T cells, or PBMCs came the material, which was cDNA or gDNA.

Authors' analysis steps: Reference gene primer amplification gave nucleated cell count estimates. The data were produced by immunoSEQ multiplex PCR, yet TCRdb's version contains in-frame clones alone and is incomplete. V, J and clone size were drawn from that table, and D and trimming were deduced from the DNA. This table has around 230,000 clones, approximately 80% appearing once. Germline V CDR1 and CDR2: SGHAT, FQNNGV. The CDR3 loop spans 16 amino acids. Trimming cost V 5 bases and J 0 bases, with 16 bases left between them. The TCR was taken from a middle-aged man who had recovered from COVID-19. The specimen was peripheral blood. This chain links TRBV11-2 with TRBJ1-1; D ambiguous. The CDR3 here is CASSPVPGNMNTEAFF. The CDR3 DNA is TGTGCCAGCAGCCCCGTCCCCGGGAATATGAACACTGAAGCTTTCTTT.